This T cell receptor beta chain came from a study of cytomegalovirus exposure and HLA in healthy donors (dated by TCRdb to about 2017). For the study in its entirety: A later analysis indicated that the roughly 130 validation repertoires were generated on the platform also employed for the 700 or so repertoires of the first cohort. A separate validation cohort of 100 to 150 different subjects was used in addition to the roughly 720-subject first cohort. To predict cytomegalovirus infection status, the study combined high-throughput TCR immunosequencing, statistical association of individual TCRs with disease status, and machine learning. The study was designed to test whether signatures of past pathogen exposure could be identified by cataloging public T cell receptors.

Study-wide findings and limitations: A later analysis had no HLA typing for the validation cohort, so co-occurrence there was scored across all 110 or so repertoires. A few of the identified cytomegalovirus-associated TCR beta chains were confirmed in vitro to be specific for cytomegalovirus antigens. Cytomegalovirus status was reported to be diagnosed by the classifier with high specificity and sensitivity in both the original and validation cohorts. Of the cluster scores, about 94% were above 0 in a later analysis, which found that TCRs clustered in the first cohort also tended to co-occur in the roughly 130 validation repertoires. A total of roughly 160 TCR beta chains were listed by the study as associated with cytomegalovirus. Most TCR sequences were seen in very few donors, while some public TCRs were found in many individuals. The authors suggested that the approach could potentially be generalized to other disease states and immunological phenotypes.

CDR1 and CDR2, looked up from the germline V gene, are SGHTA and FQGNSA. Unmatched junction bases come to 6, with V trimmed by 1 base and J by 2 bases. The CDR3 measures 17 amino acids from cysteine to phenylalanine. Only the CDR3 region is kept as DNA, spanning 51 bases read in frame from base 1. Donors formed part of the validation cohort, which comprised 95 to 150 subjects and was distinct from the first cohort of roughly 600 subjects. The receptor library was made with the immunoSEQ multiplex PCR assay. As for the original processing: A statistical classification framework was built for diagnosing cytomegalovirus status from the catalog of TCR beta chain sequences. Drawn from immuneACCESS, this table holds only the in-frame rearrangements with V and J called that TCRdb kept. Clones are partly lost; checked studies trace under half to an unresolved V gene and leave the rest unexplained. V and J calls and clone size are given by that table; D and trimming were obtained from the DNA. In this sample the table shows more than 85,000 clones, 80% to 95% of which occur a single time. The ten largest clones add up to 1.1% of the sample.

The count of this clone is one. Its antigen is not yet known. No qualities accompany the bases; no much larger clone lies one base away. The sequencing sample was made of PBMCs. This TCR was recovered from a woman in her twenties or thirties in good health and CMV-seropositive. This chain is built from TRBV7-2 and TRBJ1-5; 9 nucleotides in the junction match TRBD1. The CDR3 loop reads CASSLEQGALGNQPQHF. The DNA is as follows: TGTGCCAGCAGCTTAGAACAGGGGGCGCTGGGCAATCAGCCCCAGCATTTT.